This is a list of T cell receptor beta chains from one sample in a study of CD8 T cells in ankylosing spondylitis. TCRdb passed the 5' RACE reads through MiXCR, listing each CDR3 protein once. The sample holds roughly 470,000 distinct CDR3 sequences, around 26% seen once. The sequenced sample was blood, either unsorted or a sorted T cell fraction (not recorded which). Receptor source: a male donor with ankylosing spondylitis. CDR3s include the opening cysteine and the closing phenylalanine or tryptophan. D genes are given only for firm matches. Clone size appears in some rows only: once, few, many, or a class for an expanded clone.

length: 14; size: few; D: -; J: TRBJ2-3; V: TRBV20-1; CDR3: CSVSLSRNTDTQYF; DNA: TGCAGTGTTTCCCTCAGCAGAAACACAGATACGCAGTATTTT
length: 14; size: -; D: TRBD1; J: TRBJ2-1; V: TRBV2; CDR3: CASVLDRVSHEQFF; DNA: TGTGCCAGCGTCCTGGACAGGGTTTCCCATGAGCAGTTCTTC
length: 12; size: -; D: TRBD2; J: TRBJ2-3; V: TRBV12-3/TRBV12-4; CDR3: CASSVLTSGQYF; DNA: TGTGCCAGCAGTGTACTGACTAGCGGGCAGTATTTT
length: 16; size: -; D: -; J: TRBJ2-5; V: TRBV11-2; CDR3: CASSLVGHGGGETQYF; DNA: TGTGCCAGCAGCTTAGTGGGCCATGGGGGTGGAGAGACCCAGTACTTC
length: 15; size: few; D: -; J: TRBJ2-3; V: TRBV27; CDR3: CASSLKGISTDTQYF; DNA: TGTGCCAGCAGTTTAAAAGGGATTAGCACAGATACGCAGTATTTT
length: 12; size: few; D: TRBD2; J: TRBJ2-1; V: TRBV2; CDR3: CASGGGYSEQFF; DNA: TGTGCCAGCGGGGGAGGGTACAGTGAGCAGTTCTTC
length: 17; size: -; D: TRBD2; J: TRBJ2-1; V: TRBV5-1; CDR3: CASSPGLAGVRSNEQFF; DNA: TGCGCCAGCAGCCCGGGACTAGCGGGAGTAAGGTCCAATGAGCAGTTCTTC
length: 17; size: -; D: TRBD1; J: TRBJ1-3; V: TRBV24-1; CDR3: CATSDYRQGDSGNTIYF; DNA: TGTGCCACCAGTGATTACCGACAGGGCGATTCTGGAAACACCATATATTTT
length: 18; size: once; D: -; J: TRBJ2-7; V: TRBV24-1; CDR3: CATSDSRGISKISYEQYF; DNA: TGTGCCACCAGTGATTCGAGGGGGATCTCCAAAATTTCCTACGAGCAGTACTTC
length: 14; size: once; D: -; J: TRBJ1-2; V: TRBV12-3/TRBV12-4; CDR3: CASSFIGGRSDYTF; DNA: TGTGCCAGCAGTTTCATAGGGGGGCGGTCGGACTACACCTTC
length: 14; size: few; D: -; J: TRBJ2-7; V: TRBV3-1; CDR3: CASSLTSSHYEQYF; DNA: TGTGCCAGCAGCCTGACTAGTTCCCACTACGAGCAGTACTTC
length: 12; size: -; D: -; J: TRBJ1-1; V: TRBV20-1; CDR3: CSAPVIRTEAFF; DNA: TGCAGTGCTCCCGTGATCCGCACTGAAGCTTTCTTT
length: 14; size: few; D: TRBD2; J: TRBJ2-7; V: TRBV29-1; CDR3: CSVDRLAGGYEQYF; DNA: TGCAGCGTGGATCGACTAGCGGGAGGCTACGAGCAGTACTTC
length: 14; size: few; D: TRBD1; J: TRBJ1-4; V: TRBV29-1; CDR3: CSVWDSATNEKLFF; DNA: TGCAGCGTTTGGGACAGTGCAACTAATGAAAAACTGTTTTTT
length: 14; size: few; D: TRBD2; J: TRBJ2-1; V: TRBV7-9; CDR3: CASSWTSGRNEQFF; DNA: TGTGCCAGCAGCTGGACTAGCGGGAGAAATGAGCAGTTCTTC
length: 10; size: few; D: -; J: TRBJ1-1; V: TRBV29-1; CDR3: CSPDSTEAFF; DNA: TGCAGCCCGGACAGCACTGAAGCTTTCTTT
length: 16; size: few; D: -; J: TRBJ1-2; V: TRBV11-2; CDR3: CASSLGYTSTNYGYTF; DNA: TGTGCCAGCAGCTTAGGGTATACAAGTACTAACTATGGCTACACCTTC
length: 14; size: -; D: -; J: TRBJ2-3; V: TRBV5-1; CDR3: CASSLRISTDTQYF; DNA: TGCGCCAGCAGCTTACGGATTTCCACAGATACGCAGTATTTT
length: 15; size: -; D: TRBD1; J: TRBJ2-1; V: TRBV7-2; CDR3: CASSPDREIRDEQFF; DNA: TGTGCCAGCAGCCCCGACAGGGAAATTCGTGATGAGCAGTTCTTC
length: 13; size: -; D: TRBD1; J: TRBJ1-1; V: TRBV24-1; CDR3: CATRGRDRVEAFF; DNA: TGTGCCACCAGGGGCAGGGACAGGGTGGAAGCTTTCTTT
length: 14; size: few; D: -; J: TRBJ1-1; V: TRBV7-8; CDR3: CASSLAAGETEAFF; DNA: TGTGCCAGCAGCCTCGCGGCAGGAGAAACTGAAGCTTTCTTT
length: 17; size: few; D: -; J: TRBJ2-3; V: TRBV14; CDR3: CASSPRGASMGLDTQYF; DNA: TGTGCCAGCAGCCCCCGGGGGGCCTCAATGGGGCTAGATACGCAGTATTTT
length: 16; size: once; D: TRBD2; J: TRBJ2-1; V: TRBV7-6; CDR3: CASSLGGRISYNEQFF; DNA: TGTGCCAGCAGCTTAGGCGGGAGGATATCCTACAATGAGCAGTTCTTC
length: 15; size: -; D: -; J: TRBJ2-3; V: TRBV12-3/TRBV12-4; CDR3: CASSAQGLGADTQYF; DNA: TGTGCCAGCAGTGCGCAGGGCTTAGGTGCAGATACGCAGTATTTT
length: 14; size: few; D: -; J: TRBJ1-3; V: TRBV20-1; CDR3: CSARDARDGNTIYF; DNA: TGCAGTGCTAGAGATGCAAGGGATGGAAACACCATATATTTT
length: 15; size: -; D: TRBD1; J: TRBJ2-1; V: TRBV7-9; CDR3: CASSSNTGVSVEQFF; DNA: TGTGCCAGCAGCTCGAACACAGGGGTGAGTGTTGAGCAGTTCTTC
length: 18; size: few; D: TRBD2; J: TRBJ2-5; V: TRBV20-1; CDR3: CSARDGALWGRDQETQYF; DNA: TGCAGTGCTAGAGATGGGGCTTTATGGGGGAGGGACCAAGAGACCCAGTACTTC
length: 15; size: -; D: TRBD1; J: TRBJ1-3; V: TRBV5-1; CDR3: CASSLTGLSGNTIYF; DNA: TGCGCCAGCAGTTTGACAGGGCTCTCTGGAAACACCATATATTTT
length: 14; size: few; D: TRBD1; J: TRBJ2-2; V: TRBV29-1; CDR3: CSADRGANTGELFF; DNA: TGCAGCGCGGACAGGGGGGCGAACACCGGGGAGCTGTTTTTT
length: 13; size: -; D: TRBD1; J: TRBJ2-7; V: TRBV20-1; CDR3: CSARADRIYEQYF; DNA: TGCAGTGCTAGGGCGGACAGGATCTACGAGCAGTACTTC
length: 16; size: -; D: TRBD1; J: TRBJ1-2; V: TRBV5-1; CDR3: CASSLSPQGVNFGYTF; DNA: TGCGCCAGCAGCTTGTCCCCGCAGGGGGTTAATTTCGGCTACACCTTC
length: 13; size: -; D: -; J: TRBJ1-1; V: TRBV20-1; CDR3: CSATGAQNTEAFF; DNA: TGCAGTGCCACCGGGGCGCAGAACACTGAAGCTTTCTTT
length: 15; size: few; D: TRBD2; J: TRBJ2-2; V: TRBV10-2; CDR3: CASKRGAGGTGELFF; DNA: TGCGCCAGCAAAAGGGGAGCGGGAGGAACCGGGGAGCTGTTTTTT
length: 16; size: few; D: TRBD1; J: TRBJ2-5; V: TRBV7-8; CDR3: CASSLGQGRGGETQYF; DNA: TGTGCCAGCAGCTTAGGACAGGGAAGGGGCGGGGAGACCCAGTACTTC
length: 14; size: few; D: TRBD2; J: TRBJ2-7; V: TRBV15; CDR3: CATSKLAGAGEQYF; DNA: TGTGCCACCAGCAAACTAGCGGGAGCGGGTGAGCAGTACTTC
length: 12; size: few; D: -; J: TRBJ1-5; V: TRBV2; CDR3: CASSAEGPPKHF; DNA: TGTGCCAGCAGTGCGGAGGGCCCGCCGAAACATTTT
length: 14; size: many; D: TRBD1; J: TRBJ2-7; V: TRBV12-3/TRBV12-4; CDR3: CASSFGTGIGEQYF; DNA: TGTGCCAGCAGTTTCGGGACAGGGATTGGCGAGCAGTACTTC
length: 16; size: -; D: -; J: TRBJ2-1; V: TRBV5-1; CDR3: CASSKEQVSSYNEQFF; DNA: TGCGCCAGCAGCAAGGAACAGGTGAGCTCCTACAATGAGCAGTTCTTC
length: 13; size: -; D: TRBD1; J: TRBJ2-2; V: TRBV6-2/TRBV6-3; CDR3: CASRSQGIGELFF; DNA: TGTGCCAGCAGATCACAGGGGATCGGGGAGCTGTTTTTT
length: 13; size: few; D: -; J: TRBJ2-1; V: TRBV20-1; CDR3: CSAGDRPHNEQFF; DNA: TGCAGTGCTGGGGACCGGCCACACAATGAGCAGTTCTTC
length: 15; size: -; D: TRBD2; J: TRBJ2-5; V: TRBV20-1; CDR3: CSARGARGSQETQYF; DNA: TGCAGTGCTAGAGGGGCGCGCGGGAGCCAAGAGACCCAGTACTTC
length: 14; size: -; D: -; J: TRBJ1-6; V: TRBV25-1; CDR3: CASSDRVENSPLHF; DNA: TGTGCCAGCAGTGATAGGGTAGAGAATTCACCCCTCCACTTT
length: 14; size: few; D: -; J: TRBJ1-1; V: TRBV3-1; CDR3: CASSQLGQGTEAFF; DNA: TGTGCCAGCAGCCAATTGGGTCAAGGCACTGAAGCTTTCTTT
length: 15; size: -; D: -; J: TRBJ1-1; V: TRBV7-2; CDR3: CASSLSIGWNTEAFF; DNA: TGTGCCAGCAGCTTAAGTATAGGGTGGAACACTGAAGCTTTCTTT
length: 18; size: few; D: TRBD2; J: TRBJ2-2; V: TRBV27; CDR3: CASSISPLAGGAMGELFF; DNA: TGTGCCAGCAGTATAAGCCCGTTAGCGGGAGGGGCTATGGGGGAGCTGTTTTTT
length: 11; size: -; D: -; J: TRBJ1-1; V: TRBV12-3/TRBV12-4; CDR3: CASSPRGEAFF; DNA: TGTGCCAGCAGCCCACGGGGGGAGGCTTTCTTT
length: 17; size: many; D: TRBD2; J: TRBJ2-2; V: TRBV10-3; CDR3: CAIRDSLAGANTGELFF; DNA: TGTGCCATCAGGGATTCACTAGCGGGAGCGAACACCGGGGAGCTGTTTTTT